A selection of T cell receptor beta chains follows, all from one sample in a study of blood T cell repertoires in COVID-19. Profiling relied on immunoSEQ multiplex PCR, and the TCRdb table lists in-frame clones only, not all of them. The table shows approximately 52,000 clones, with around four fifths occurring only once. Sequencing used peripheral blood. These receptors originate from a woman at least 80 years old with acute or convalescent COVID-19. Both conserved end residues are part of each CDR3. A D gene is named only where the DNA matches it firmly. Only some rows state a clone size, as once, few, many or a class for expanded clones.

d_gene: TRBD1
abundance: .
j_gene: TRBJ1-2
v_gene: TRBV7-9
CDR3nt: TGTGCCAGCTCGAGGGACAGGGTTGCCGGCTACACCTTC
CDR3aa: CASSRDRVAGYTF

d_gene: TRBD2
abundance: .
j_gene: TRBJ2-5
v_gene: TRBV7-2
CDR3nt: TGTGCCAGCAGCTTCCAAGCTAGCGGGGGTGAGACCCAGTACTTC
CDR3aa: CASSFQASGGETQYF

d_gene: TRBD2
abundance: .
j_gene: TRBJ2-1
v_gene: TRBV11-2
CDR3nt: TGTGCCAGCAGCTTACAGTTCGGCCCCTTAGCGGGGGATTGGAATGAGCAGTTCTTC
CDR3aa: CASSLQFGPLAGDWNEQFF

d_gene: .
abundance: .
j_gene: TRBJ2-7
v_gene: TRBV5-1
CDR3nt: TGCGCCAGCAGCTTGGTACCAGCGACCTCCTACGAGCAGTACTTC
CDR3aa: CASSLVPATSYEQYF

d_gene: TRBD2
abundance: .
j_gene: TRBJ2-2
v_gene: TRBV3-1/TRBV3-2
CDR3nt: TGTGCCAGCAGCCGGGGTAGCGGGGGGCTGTACACCGGGGAGCTGTTTTTT
CDR3aa: CASSRGSGGLYTGELFF

d_gene: TRBD1
abundance: .
j_gene: TRBJ2-7
v_gene: TRBV5-1
CDR3nt: TGCGCCAGCAGCTTGACCGGGACAGCCTACGAGCAGTACTTC
CDR3aa: CASSLTGTAYEQYF

d_gene: .
abundance: .
j_gene: TRBJ1-2
v_gene: TRBV30
CDR3nt: TGTGCCTGGACCGGGAACTATGGCTACACCTTC
CDR3aa: CAWTGNYGYTF

d_gene: TRBD1
abundance: .
j_gene: TRBJ1-1
v_gene: TRBV10-3
CDR3nt: TGTGCCATCAGTGAGTCAGTACAGGGGATGGGCACTGAAGCTTTCTTT
CDR3aa: CAISESVQGMGTEAFF

d_gene: TRBD2
abundance: .
j_gene: TRBJ2-1
v_gene: TRBV7-8
CDR3nt: TGTGCCAGCAGCTTATCCCATGCGGGGGGGACCACATCGTTCTTC
CDR3aa: CASSLSHAGGTTSFF

d_gene: TRBD1
abundance: .
j_gene: TRBJ2-7
v_gene: TRBV7-2
CDR3nt: TGTGCCAGCTCCCCCAACAGGGGCACCTACGAGCAGTACTTC
CDR3aa: CASSPNRGTYEQYF

d_gene: .
abundance: .
j_gene: TRBJ2-7
v_gene: TRBV7-2
CDR3nt: TGTGCCAGCAGCTCTAATACGGCCTACGAGCAGTACTTC
CDR3aa: CASSSNTAYEQYF

d_gene: .
abundance: once
j_gene: TRBJ1-2
v_gene: TRBV6-6
CDR3nt: TGTGCCAGCAGTCTACGACAGGACGCCAACTATGGCTACACCTTC
CDR3aa: CASSLRQDANYGYTF

d_gene: .
abundance: .
j_gene: TRBJ2-7
v_gene: TRBV6-5
CDR3nt: TGTGCCAGCAGTTACTTGTCTACCGCCTACGAGCAGTACTTC
CDR3aa: CASSYLSTAYEQYF

d_gene: .
abundance: .
j_gene: TRBJ2-1
v_gene: TRBV5-1
CDR3nt: TGCGCCAGCACTGGGCAGGGTTCCTACAATGAGCAGTTCTTC
CDR3aa: CASTGQGSYNEQFF

d_gene: .
abundance: once
j_gene: TRBJ1-3
v_gene: TRBV6-1
CDR3nt: TGTGCCAGCAGTGAAGGGAGGGGTTTCTCTGGAAACACCATATATTTT
CDR3aa: CASSEGRGFSGNTIYF

d_gene: .
abundance: .
j_gene: TRBJ1-5
v_gene: TRBV12-3/TRBV12-4
CDR3nt: TGTGCCAGCAGTGAAGGCGGCCCCCAGCATTTT
CDR3aa: CASSEGGPQHF

d_gene: .
abundance: few
j_gene: TRBJ1-2
v_gene: TRBV5-1
CDR3nt: TGCGCCAGCAGCTTCAACAGGGATGCGTATGGCTACACCTTC
CDR3aa: CASSFNRDAYGYTF

d_gene: .
abundance: .
j_gene: TRBJ1-2
v_gene: TRBV7-9
CDR3nt: TGTGCCAGCAGTTCGGCTTTTGGACCAACCGGGGGCTATGGCTACACCTTC
CDR3aa: CASSSAFGPTGGYGYTF

d_gene: TRBD2
abundance: .
j_gene: TRBJ2-5
v_gene: TRBV5-1
CDR3nt: TGCGCCAGCAGCTCTAGCGGGGGGGTTGAGACCCAGTACTTC
CDR3aa: CASSSSGGVETQYF

d_gene: .
abundance: .
j_gene: TRBJ2-7
v_gene: TRBV12-3/TRBV12-4
CDR3nt: TGTGCCAGCAGTAAAAGGGGCGAGCAGTACTTC
CDR3aa: CASSKRGEQYF